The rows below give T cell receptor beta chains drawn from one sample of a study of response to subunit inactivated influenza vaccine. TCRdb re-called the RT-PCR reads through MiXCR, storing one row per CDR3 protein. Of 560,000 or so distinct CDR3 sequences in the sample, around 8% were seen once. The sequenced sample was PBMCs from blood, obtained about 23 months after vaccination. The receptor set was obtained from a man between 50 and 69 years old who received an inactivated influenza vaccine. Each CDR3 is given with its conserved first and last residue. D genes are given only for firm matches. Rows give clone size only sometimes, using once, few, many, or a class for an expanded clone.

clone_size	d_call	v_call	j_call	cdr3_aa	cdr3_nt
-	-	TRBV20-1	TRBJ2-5	CSASRRGGRFQETQYF	TGCAGTGCTAGTCGCCGTGGGGGGCGGTTTCAAGAGACCCAGTACTTC
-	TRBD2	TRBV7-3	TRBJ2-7	CASRSGLAGDGYEQYF	TGTGCCAGCAGATCCGGACTAGCGGGAGATGGATACGAGCAGTACTTC
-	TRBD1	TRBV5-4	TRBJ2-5	CASSRLSGQGAGETQYF	TGTGCCAGCAGCCGGTTATCTGGACAGGGGGCTGGAGAGACCCAGTACTTC
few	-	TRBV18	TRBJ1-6	CASSPRGQIYNSPLHF	TGTGCCAGCTCACCAAGGGGACAAATCTATAATTCACCCCTCCACTTT
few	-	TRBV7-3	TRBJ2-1	CASSLAASAYNEQFF	TGTGCCAGCAGCTTAGCGGCTAGCGCATACAATGAGCAGTTCTTC
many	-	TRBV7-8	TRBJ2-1	CASSLLVHEQFF	TGTGCCAGCAGCTTACTGGTACATGAGCAGTTCTTC
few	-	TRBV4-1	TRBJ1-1	CASSHPGVNTEAFF	TGCGCCAGCAGCCACCCGGGGGTGAACACTGAAGCTTTCTTT
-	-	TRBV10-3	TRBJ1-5	CAISESNRDPYSNQPQHF	TGTGCCATCAGTGAGTCGAACAGGGACCCTTATAGCAATCAGCCCCAGCATTTT
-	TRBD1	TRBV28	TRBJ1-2	CASSLENRGRGYTF	TGTGCCAGCAGTTTAGAAAACAGGGGGCGAGGCTACACCTTC
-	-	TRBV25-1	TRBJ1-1	CASLGRAAEAFF	TGTGCCAGCCTCGGGAGGGCGGCTGAAGCTTTCTTT
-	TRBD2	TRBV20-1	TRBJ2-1	CCAREDKREHYNEQFF	TGCTGTGCTAGGGAAGATAAGCGGGAGCATTACAATGAGCAGTTCTTC
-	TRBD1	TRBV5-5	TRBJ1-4	CASSSPDRGELFF	TGTGCCAGCAGCTCACCTGACAGGGGAGAACTGTTTTTT
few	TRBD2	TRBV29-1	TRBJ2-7	CSVGAFIAGGTYEQYF	TGCAGCGTTGGGGCCTTTATTGCGGGAGGGACCTACGAGCAGTACTTC
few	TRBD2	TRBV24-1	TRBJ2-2	CATSGPASGGYNFDTGELFF	TGTGCCACCAGTGGTCCCGCTAGCGGGGGATATAATTTCGACACCGGGGAGCTGTTTTTT
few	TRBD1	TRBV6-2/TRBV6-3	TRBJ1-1	CASSIGTGGTEAFF	TGTGCCAGCAGTATCGGGACAGGGGGCACTGAAGCTTTCTTT
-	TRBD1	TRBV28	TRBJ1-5	CASSFSDRVSNQPQHF	TGTGCCAGCAGTTTTAGCGACAGGGTAAGCAATCAGCCCCAGCATTTT
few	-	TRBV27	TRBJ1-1	CASSLSGQLNTEAFF	TGTGCCAGCAGTTTATCCGGGCAGCTGAACACTGAAGCTTTCTTT
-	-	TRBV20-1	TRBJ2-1	CSVLRDEQFF	TGCAGTGTACTGAGGGATGAGCAGTTCTTC
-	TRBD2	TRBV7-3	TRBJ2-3	CASSLTFSSGTTDTQYF	TGTGCCAGCAGCTTAACGTTTAGTAGCGGGACCACAGATACGCAGTATTTT
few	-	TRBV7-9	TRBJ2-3	CASSPPNSGLTQYF	TGTGCCAGCAGCCCCCCCAACTCCGGGCTAACGCAGTATTTT
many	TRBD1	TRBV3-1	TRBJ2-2	CASSQPRQGIRELFF	TGTGCCAGCAGCCAACCTCGACAGGGTATCCGGGAGCTGTTTTTT
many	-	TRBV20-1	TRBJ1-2	CSARRGFFYGYTF	TGCAGTGCTAGGAGGGGATTTTTTTATGGCTACACCTTC